The 21 T cell receptor beta chains given below trace back to one sample, sequenced in a study of graft-versus-host responses after intestinal transplantation. Using immunoSEQ multiplex PCR, the repertoire was profiled, and TCRdb retains in-frame clones only, with some absent. The sample consists of over 100,000 clones, more than 75% of them appearing once. Their specific antigens are unknown. The starting material was unstimulated CD4+ T cells sorted from spleen or lymph node cells, obtained before intestinal transplant. The receptor source for this set is a human donor who received an intestinal transplant.

This clone appeared once. V gene TRBV19 combines with J gene TRBJ2-5, with D possibly matching TRBD2 (6 bases). Germline V CDR1 and CDR2: LNHDA, SQIVND (reference sequence). Trimming shortened V by 6 bases and J by 2 bases, and 16 bases separated the two germline ends. The CDR3 loop spans 15 amino acids. DNA of the CDR3: TGTGCCAGTAGGGGGCGGGGACTCGCACAAGAGACCCAGTACTTC. Translating gives CASRGRGLAQETQYF.

The V gene is TRBV5-1, the J gene TRBJ1-6; 7 bases are a match to TRBD1. This CDR3 spans 14 amino acids. V lost 2 bases to trimming and J lost 8 bases; unmatched junction nucleotides: 4. CDR1 and CDR2 from the germline V gene are SGHRS and YFSETQ. The CDR3 sequence is CASSLNRGYSPLHF. The CDR3 DNA reads as TGCGCCAGCAGCTTAAACAGGGGCTATTCACCCCTCCACTTT.

This chain connects TRBV5-5 to TRBJ2-1, with D perhaps TRBD2 (6 bases). Germline loops: CDR1 SGHKS, CDR2 YYEKEE (reference sequence). Trimming stripped 2 bases from V and 6 bases from J, with 12 bases between. This CDR3 comprises 14 residues. The CDR3 DNA sequence: TGTGCCAGCAGCTTTTCTAGCGAGAGCAATGAGCAGTTCTTC. This sequence encodes CASSFSSESNEQFF.

This clone was detected only once. The rearrangement joins TRBV28 to TRBJ2-7; D might be TRBD2 (5 bases). This CDR3 is built from 15 residues. With 7 bases removed from V and 0 bases from J, the gap between germline ends came to 16 bases. Germline assignment: CDR1 MDHEN and CDR2 SYDVKM. The CDR3 DNA reads as TGTGCCAGCAAGGACTCCGTCGCCCTCTCCTACGAGCAGTACTTC. This codes for CASKDSVALSYEQYF.

The V gene is TRBV5-6, the J gene TRBJ2-1; 13 bases line up with TRBD2. The germline CDR1 and CDR2 sequences are SGHDT and YYEEEE. The CDR3 is 15 amino acids. The J segment lost 9 bases and the V segment lost 4 bases, leaving 7 bases of the junction unmatched. Here the CDR3 DNA reads TGTGCCAGCAGCACGGGACTAGCGGGATTCAGTGAGCAGTTCTTC. Its translation is CASSTGLAGFSEQFF.

The J gene is TRBJ2-3, the V gene TRBV25-1; weak D call: TRBD1 (6 bases). CDR3 length: 15 residues. Trimming cost V 5 bases and J 1 base, with 13 bases left between them. From germline, CDR1 is MGHDK and CDR2 SYGVNS. This CDR3 reads CASSIQGRGTDTQYF. The CDR3 coding sequence is TGTGCCAGCAGTATACAGGGTAGGGGCACAGATACGCAGTATTTT.

The V call is TRBV19, the J call TRBJ1-1; 8 nucleotides align to TRBD1. Germline trimming cut 3 bases from V and 0 bases from J; bases unmatched to any gene: 12. Germline V gene sequence: CDR1 LNHDA, CDR2 SQIVND (reference sequence). This CDR3 is 18 amino acids long. CDR3 sequence (DNA): TGTGCCAGTAGTATTGGTTTGGGACAGGTCTTCATGAACACTGAAGCTTTCTTT. Amino acids: CASSIGLGQVFMNTEAFF.

CDR3 amino acids: CASSSRGRTDTQYF. The DNA for the CDR3 is TGTGCCAGCAGCTCCCGGGGCCGCACAGATACGCAGTATTTT. This chain connects TRBV11-1 to TRBJ2-3; possibly TRBD1 or TRBD2 for D (5 bases each). The germline CDR1 and CDR2 sequences are SGHAT and FQDESV (reference sequence). CDR3 size: 14 residues. V lost 4 bases and J 1 base, leaving 9 bases between the germline ends.

This clone is a singleton in its sample. The chain has TRBV5-1 and TRBJ2-3; D not certain. Trimming took off 4 bases at V and 2 bases at J, with 5 bases between the two ends. There are 12 residues in the CDR3. Germline CDR1 and CDR2: SGHRS and YFSETQ. The CDR3 loop reads CASSTNTDTQYF. In DNA form, the CDR3 reads TGCGCCAGCAGCACAAACACAGATACGCAGTATTTT.

The chain combines TRBV6-1 with TRBJ2-7; TRBD1 matches 8 bases. The CDR3 has 17 amino acids. J was trimmed by 0 bases and V by 2 bases; bases with no gene match: 9. CDR1 MNHNS and CDR2 SASEGT come from the germline V gene. CDR3 region: CASSERNRGTLSYEQYF. The CDR3 DNA reads TGTGCCAGCAGTGAAAGAAACAGGGGGACCCTCTCCTACGAGCAGTACTTC.

This sequence joins TRBV28 and TRBJ2-7, with unresolved D. CDR1 is MDHEN, CDR2 SYDVKM, per germline. V was cut by 6 bases and J by 2 bases, with 17 bases left in between. This CDR3 spans 15 amino acids. This CDR3 reads CASRASIGIAYEQYF. CDR3 coding DNA: TGTGCCAGCAGGGCGAGTATTGGTATAGCCTACGAGCAGTACTTC.

The rearrangement uses TRBV2 and TRBJ2-5; the match to TRBD1 covers 7 bases. Germline V gene lookup returns CDR1 SNHLY and CDR2 FYNNEI. This CDR3 is 11 amino acids long. V was pared by 6 bases and J by 9 bases, with 4 bases of the junction left unmatched. The CDR3 coding sequence is TGTGCCAGCAGAGAACAGGGGCCCCAGTACTTC. Its protein is CASREQGPQYF.

A single count supports this clone. The chain has TRBV2 and TRBJ1-1; D remains ambiguous. The V end was cut by 3 bases, the J end by 1 base, with 6 bases between. Germline CDR1 is SNHLY and CDR2 is FYNNEI. The CDR3 is 13 amino acids. CDR3 DNA sequence: TGTGCCAGCAGTGACAATGCGAACACTGAAGCTTTCTTT. As protein: CASSDNANTEAFF.

The chain is built from TRBV5-1 and TRBJ1-6, with D unresolved. Germline-derived CDR1 and CDR2 are SGHRS and YFSETQ. The CDR3 spans 15 residues. V lost 0 bases and J 7 bases, leaving 11 bases between the germline ends. The CDR3 DNA reads as TGCGCCAGCAGCTTGGGGGCGGAGGGAAATTCACCCCTCCACTTT. This translates into CASSLGAEGNSPLHF.

The rearrangement links TRBV6-1 to TRBJ2-5; tentative D call: TRBD2 (6 bases). V was pared by 6 bases and J by 9 bases, with 11 bases between. In germline, CDR1 is MNHNS, CDR2 SASEGT. This CDR3 contains 11 residues. In DNA, the CDR3 is TGTGCCAGCAGGTCTAGACTAGCCCAGTACTTC. Its protein is CASRSRLAQYF.

The chain joins TRBV15 to TRBJ1-2, with 9 bases matching TRBD1. Unmatched junction bases numbered 12, after V lost 4 bases and J lost 3 bases. The CDR3 length is 17 residues. From germline, CDR1 is LNHNV and CDR2 YYDKDF (reference sequence). Here the CDR3 reads CATSNPRGDRAHYGYTF. As DNA, the CDR3 is TGTGCCACCAGCAACCCAAGGGGGGACAGGGCCCACTATGGCTACACCTTC.

V usage is TRBV28 and J usage is TRBJ1-2; D unclear. This CDR3 has 12 residues. V was clipped by 6 bases and J by 3 bases, with 8 bases between them. Germline CDR1 is MDHEN and CDR2 is SYDVKM. CDR3: CASSPTHYGYTF. In DNA, the CDR3 is TGTGCCAGCAGCCCTACACACTATGGCTACACCTTC.

This chain links TRBV7-9 with TRBJ1-2; no clear D. CDR1 and CDR2 (germline): SEHNR, FQNEAQ (reference sequence). V was cut by 5 bases and J by 4 bases, with 20 bases left in between. There are 16 residues in the CDR3. The CDR3 is CASSPFARGGIYGYTF. CDR3 DNA: TGTGCCAGCAGCCCCTTTGCGCGGGGTGGGATCTATGGCTACACCTTC.

This chain connects TRBV19 to TRBJ1-5; D is unresolved. The germline V gene encodes CDR1 LNHDA and CDR2 SQIVND (reference sequence). Between the trimmed V and J ends, which lost 5 bases and 7 bases, there was a span of 9 bases. The CDR3 totals 12 residues. Here the CDR3 DNA reads TGTGCCAGTAGTGGGAGGGTGCAGCCCCAGCATTTT. It translates to CASSGRVQPQHF.

There are a few counts of this clone. The genes are TRBV6-5 and TRBJ1-2; D possibly corresponds to TRBD1 (6 bases). Per the germline V gene, CDR1 is MNHEY and CDR2 is SVGAGI. The CDR3 covers 15 residues. Trimming took 2 bases from V and 2 from J, leaving 12 bases between them. CDR3 in DNA: TGTGCCAGCAGTTACACTTGGGACACCAACTATGGCTACACCTTC. It codes for CASSYTWDTNYGYTF.

A few counts support this clone. The chain has TRBV6-1 and TRBJ2-7; 9 bases fit TRBD2. CDR3 size: 14 residues. V dropped 3 bases and J dropped 3; count of bases not matched to a gene: 3. Germline assignment: CDR1 MNHNS and CDR2 SASEGT. This CDR3 reads CASSEERGVYEQYF. In nucleotides, the CDR3 is TGTGCCAGCAGTGAGGAGCGGGGGGTCTACGAGCAGTACTTC.